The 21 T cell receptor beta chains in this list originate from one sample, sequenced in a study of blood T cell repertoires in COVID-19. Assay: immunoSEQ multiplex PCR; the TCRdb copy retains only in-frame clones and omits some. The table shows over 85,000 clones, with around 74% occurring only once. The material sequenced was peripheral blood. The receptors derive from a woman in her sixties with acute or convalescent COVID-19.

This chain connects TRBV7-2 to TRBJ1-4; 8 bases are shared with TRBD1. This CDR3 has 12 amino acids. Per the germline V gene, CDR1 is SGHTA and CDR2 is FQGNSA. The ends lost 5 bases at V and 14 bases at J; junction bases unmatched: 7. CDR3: CASSPFRDRLFF. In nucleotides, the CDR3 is TGTGCCAGCAGCCCCTTCCGGGACAGGCTGTTTTTT.

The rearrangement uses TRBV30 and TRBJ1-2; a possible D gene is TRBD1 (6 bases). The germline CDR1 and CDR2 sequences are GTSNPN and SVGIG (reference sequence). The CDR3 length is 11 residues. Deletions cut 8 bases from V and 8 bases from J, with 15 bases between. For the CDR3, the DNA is TGTGCCGCCACAGGGAACGGAGGCTACACCTTC. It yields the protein CAATGNGGYTF. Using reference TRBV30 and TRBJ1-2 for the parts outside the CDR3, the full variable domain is SQTIHQWPATLVQPVGSPLSLECTVEGTSNPNLYWYRQAAGRGLQLLFYSVGIGQISSEVPQNLSASRPQDRQFILSSKKLLLSDSGFYLCAATGNGGYTFGSGTRLTVV.

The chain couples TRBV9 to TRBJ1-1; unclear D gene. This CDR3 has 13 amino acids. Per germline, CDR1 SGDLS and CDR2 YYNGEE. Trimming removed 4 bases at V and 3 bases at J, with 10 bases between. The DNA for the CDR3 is TGTGCCAGCAGCCCAAACAGAGACACTGAAGCTTTCTTT. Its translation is CASSPNRDTEAFF.

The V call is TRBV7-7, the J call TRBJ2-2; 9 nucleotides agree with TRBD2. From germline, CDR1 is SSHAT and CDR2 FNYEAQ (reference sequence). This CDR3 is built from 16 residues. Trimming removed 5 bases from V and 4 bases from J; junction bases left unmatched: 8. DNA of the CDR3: TGTGCCAGCAGCCTCGTTAGCGGGGGTAGCACCGGGGAGCTGTTTTTT. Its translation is CASSLVSGGSTGELFF. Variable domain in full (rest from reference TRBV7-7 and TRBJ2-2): GAGVSQSPRYKVTKRGQDVTLRCDPISSHATLYWYQQALGQGPEFLTYFNYEAQPDKSGLPSDRFSAERPEGSISTLTIQRTEQRDSAMYRCASSLVSGGSTGELFFGEGSRLTVL.

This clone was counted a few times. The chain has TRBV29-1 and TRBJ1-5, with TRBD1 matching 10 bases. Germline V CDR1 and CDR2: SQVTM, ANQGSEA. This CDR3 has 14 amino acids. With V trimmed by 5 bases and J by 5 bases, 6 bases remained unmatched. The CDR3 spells CSVSGTGEYQPQHF. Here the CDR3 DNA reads TGCAGCGTTTCCGGGACAGGGGAGTATCAGCCCCAGCATTTT. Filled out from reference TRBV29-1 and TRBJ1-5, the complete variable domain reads SAVISQKPSRDICQRGTSLTIQCQVDSQVTMMFWYRQQPGQSLTLIATANQGSEATYESGFVIDKFPISRPNLTFSTLTVSNMSPEDSSIYLCSVSGTGEYQPQHFGDGTRLSIL.

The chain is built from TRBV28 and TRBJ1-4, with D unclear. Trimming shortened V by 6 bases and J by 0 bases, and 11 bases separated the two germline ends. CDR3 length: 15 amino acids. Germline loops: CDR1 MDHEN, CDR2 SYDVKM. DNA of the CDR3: TGTGCCAGCAGGGACCACGGGACAACTAATGAAAAACTGTTTTTT. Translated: CASRDHGTTNEKLFF.

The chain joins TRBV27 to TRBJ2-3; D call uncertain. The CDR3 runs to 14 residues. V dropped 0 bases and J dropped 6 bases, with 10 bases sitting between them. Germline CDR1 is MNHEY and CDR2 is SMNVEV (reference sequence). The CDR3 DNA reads TGTGCCAGCAGTTTATCGGCAGTCTCCGATACGCAGTATTTT. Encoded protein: CASSLSAVSDTQYF.

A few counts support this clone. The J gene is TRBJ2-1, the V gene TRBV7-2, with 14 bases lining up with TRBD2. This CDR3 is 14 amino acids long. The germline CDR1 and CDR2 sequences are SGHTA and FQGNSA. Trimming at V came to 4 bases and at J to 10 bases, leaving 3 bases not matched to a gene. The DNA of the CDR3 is TGTGCCAGCAGCTCGGGACTAGCGGGGGTGGAGCAGTTCTTC. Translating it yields CASSSGLAGVEQFF.

CDR3: CASSLDRDSNYGYTF. CDR3 in DNA: TGCGCCAGCAGCTTGGATCGGGACAGTAACTATGGCTACACCTTC. The chain joins TRBV5-1 to TRBJ1-2; TRBD1 aligns across 7 bases. The trim removed 0 bases at V and 1 base at J, leaving 3 bases unmatched. This CDR3 comprises 15 residues. The V gene's germline CDR1 is SGHRS and CDR2 YFSETQ.

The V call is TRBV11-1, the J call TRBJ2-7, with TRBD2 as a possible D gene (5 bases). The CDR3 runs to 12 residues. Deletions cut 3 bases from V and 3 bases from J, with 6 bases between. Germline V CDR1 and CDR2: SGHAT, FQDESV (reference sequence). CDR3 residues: CASSLEDYEQYF. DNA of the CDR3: TGTGCCAGCAGCTTGGAGGACTACGAGCAGTACTTC.

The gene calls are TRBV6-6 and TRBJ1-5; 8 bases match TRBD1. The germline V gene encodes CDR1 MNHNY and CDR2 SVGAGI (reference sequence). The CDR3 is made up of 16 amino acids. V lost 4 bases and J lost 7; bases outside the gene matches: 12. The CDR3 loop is CASSSEGITGGQPQHF. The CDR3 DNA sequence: TGTGCCAGCAGTTCCGAGGGGATTACAGGGGGACAGCCCCAGCATTTT.

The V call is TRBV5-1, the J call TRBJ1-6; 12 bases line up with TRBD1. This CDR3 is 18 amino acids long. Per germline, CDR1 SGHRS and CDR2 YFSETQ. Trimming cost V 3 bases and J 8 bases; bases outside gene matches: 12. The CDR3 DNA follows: TGCGCCAGCAGCTCCCCAGGGGACAGGGGGCTCCTCCATTCACCCCTCCACTTT. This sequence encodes CASSSPGDRGLLHSPLHF.

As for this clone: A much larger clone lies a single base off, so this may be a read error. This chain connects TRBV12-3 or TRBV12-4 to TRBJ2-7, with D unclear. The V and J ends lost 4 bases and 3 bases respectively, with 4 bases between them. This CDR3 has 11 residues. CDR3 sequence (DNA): TGTGCCAGCAGTTCCCACTACGAGCAGTACTTC. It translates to CASSSHYEQYF.

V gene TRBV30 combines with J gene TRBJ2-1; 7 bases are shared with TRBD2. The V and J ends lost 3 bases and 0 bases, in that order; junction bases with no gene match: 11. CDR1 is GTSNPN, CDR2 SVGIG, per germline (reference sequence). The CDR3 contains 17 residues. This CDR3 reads CAWSRLAVLSSYNEQFF. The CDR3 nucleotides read TGTGCCTGGAGCCGGCTAGCGGTCCTGAGCTCCTACAATGAGCAGTTCTTC.

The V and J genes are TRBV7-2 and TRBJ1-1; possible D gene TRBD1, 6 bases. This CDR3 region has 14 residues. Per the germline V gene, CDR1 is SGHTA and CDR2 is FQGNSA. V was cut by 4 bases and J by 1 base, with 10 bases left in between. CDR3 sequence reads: CASSYDRSNTEAFF. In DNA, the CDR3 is TGTGCCAGCAGCTACGACAGGTCGAACACTGAAGCTTTCTTT.

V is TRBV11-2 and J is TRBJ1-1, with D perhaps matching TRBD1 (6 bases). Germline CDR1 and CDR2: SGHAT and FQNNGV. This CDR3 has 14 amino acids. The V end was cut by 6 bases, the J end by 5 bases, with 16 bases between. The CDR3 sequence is CASRHTGRQTEAFF. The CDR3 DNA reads TGTGCCAGCAGGCATACAGGGAGACAAACTGAAGCTTTCTTT.

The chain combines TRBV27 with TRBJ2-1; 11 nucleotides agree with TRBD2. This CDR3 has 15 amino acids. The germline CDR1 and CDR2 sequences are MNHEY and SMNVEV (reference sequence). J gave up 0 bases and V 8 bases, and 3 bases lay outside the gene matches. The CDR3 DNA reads TGTGCCAGCGGGACTAGCGGAAACTCCTACAATGAGCAGTTCTTC. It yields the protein CASGTSGNSYNEQFF.

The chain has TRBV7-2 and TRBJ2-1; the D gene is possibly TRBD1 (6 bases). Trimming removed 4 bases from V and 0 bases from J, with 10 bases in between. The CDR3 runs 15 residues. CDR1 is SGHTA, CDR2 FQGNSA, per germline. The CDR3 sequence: CASSSQGSSYNEQFF. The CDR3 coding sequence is TGTGCCAGCAGCTCTCAGGGGAGCTCCTACAATGAGCAGTTCTTC.

For the CDR3, the DNA is TGTGCCAGCAGTGATACTTGGACAGGCAACACTGAAGCTTTCTTT. It is translated as CASSDTWTGNTEAFF. The chain has TRBV6-1 and TRBJ1-1, with TRBD1 identical over 7 bases. Per germline, CDR1 MNHNS and CDR2 SASEGT. With 3 bases clipped from V and 2 bases from J, the junction kept 6 bases outside the gene matches. The CDR3 totals 15 residues.

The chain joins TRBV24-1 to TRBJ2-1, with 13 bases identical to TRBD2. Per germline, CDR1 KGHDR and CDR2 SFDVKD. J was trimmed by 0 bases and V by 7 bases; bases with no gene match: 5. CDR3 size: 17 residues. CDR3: CATSGLAGVSSYNEQFF. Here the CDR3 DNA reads TGTGCCACCAGCGGACTAGCGGGGGTTAGCTCCTACAATGAGCAGTTCTTC.

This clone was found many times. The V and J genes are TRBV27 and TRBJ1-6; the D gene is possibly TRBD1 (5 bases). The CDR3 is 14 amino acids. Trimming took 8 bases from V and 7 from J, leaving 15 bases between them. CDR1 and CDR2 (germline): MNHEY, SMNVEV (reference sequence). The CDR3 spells CASRFSRVNSPLHF. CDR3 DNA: TGTGCCAGCCGATTCTCCAGGGTGAATTCACCCCTCCACTTT.